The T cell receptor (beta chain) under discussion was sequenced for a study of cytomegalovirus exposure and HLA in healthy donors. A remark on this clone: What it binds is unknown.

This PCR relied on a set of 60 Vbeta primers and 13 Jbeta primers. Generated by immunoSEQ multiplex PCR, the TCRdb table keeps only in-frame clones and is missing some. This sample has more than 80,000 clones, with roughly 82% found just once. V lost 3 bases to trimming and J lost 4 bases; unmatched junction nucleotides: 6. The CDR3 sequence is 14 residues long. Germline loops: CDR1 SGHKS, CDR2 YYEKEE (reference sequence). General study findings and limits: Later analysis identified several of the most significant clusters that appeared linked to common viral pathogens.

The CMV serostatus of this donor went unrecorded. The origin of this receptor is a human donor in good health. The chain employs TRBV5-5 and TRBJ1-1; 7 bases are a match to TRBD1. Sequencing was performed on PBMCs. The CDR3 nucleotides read TGTGCCAGCAGCTCACAGGGGTTCGGCACTGAAGCTTTCTTT. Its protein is CASSSQGFGTEAFF.